This TCR beta chain was identified during a study of T cell responses to AZD1222 COVID-19 vaccine. Broader study findings: Nearly half of spike-specific TCRs reportedly target unmutated variant regions. It should be noted that donors were predominantly white British and more often female, and clonal diversity was possibly underestimated.

A word on this clone: The antigen is undetermined.

Sequenced by immunoSEQ multiplex PCR; TCRdb stores in-frame clones only, minus some. The sample shows 140,000 to 150,000 clones, around 84% of them seen only once. Investigators merged groups given second doses at roughly 4 or roughly 12 weeks. J lost 3 bases, V lost 4 bases, and 7 bases had no gene match. CDR3 length: 15 residues. The V gene's germline CDR1 is SGDLS and CDR2 YYNGEE. The chain employs TRBV9 and TRBJ2-3, with 8 bases fitting TRBD1. The sequenced sample was peripheral blood, obtained 28 days after the second AZD1222 dose. This clonotype was obtained from an adult who received the AZD1222 COVID-19 vaccine. CDR3 DNA: TGTGCCAGCAGCTCTACAGGGGGGAGGACAGATACGCAGTATTTT. This codes for CASSSTGGRTDTQYF.